This T cell receptor beta chain was captured by sequencing in a study of human T cells and chemical hapten exposure. In the study overall: TCR yields differed between samples (mainly from small differences in pooled library volume).

This CDR3 spans 15 amino acids. J lost 3 bases, V lost 5 bases, and 4 bases had no gene match. The germline gives CDR1 SGHAT, CDR2 FQDESV (reference sequence). This clonotype appeared a few times. Time point reported: patch test 3, about 24 weeks after DPC sensitization. Regarding treatment: therapeutic diphenylcyclopropenone sensitization with weekly scalp DPC. Venepuncture was done earlier than the placement of each patch test. Each cDNA molecule in the library carried unique molecular identifiers. TCRdb ran MiXCR on the RACE reads and lists one entry per CDR3 protein. The top ten hold roughly 15% of the sample, which has 50,000 or so distinct CDR3 sequences, 9% to 10% seen once.

Sequenced material: whole blood, taken in connection with sensitization to the hapten diphenylcyclopropenone (DPC). The source is a woman aged 40 to 50 with alopecia areata. Some clones in this sample may be carry-over from other donors' samples. V gene TRBV11-1 combines with J gene TRBJ1-6, with 7 bases aligning to TRBD1. The CDR3 spells CASSPGDSYNSPLHF. The CDR3 DNA reads TGTGCCAGCAGCCCAGGGGACAGCTATAATTCACCCCTCCACTTT.